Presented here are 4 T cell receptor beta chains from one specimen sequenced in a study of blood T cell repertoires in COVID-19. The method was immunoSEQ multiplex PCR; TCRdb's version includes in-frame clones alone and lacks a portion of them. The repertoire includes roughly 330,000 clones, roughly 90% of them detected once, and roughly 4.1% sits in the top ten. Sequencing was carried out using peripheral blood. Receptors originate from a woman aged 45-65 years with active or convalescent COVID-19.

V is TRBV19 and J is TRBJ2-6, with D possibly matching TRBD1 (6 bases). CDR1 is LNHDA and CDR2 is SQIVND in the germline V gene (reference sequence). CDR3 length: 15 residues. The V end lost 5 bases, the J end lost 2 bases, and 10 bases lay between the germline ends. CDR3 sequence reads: CASSLTGTGANVLTF. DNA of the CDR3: TGTGCCAGTAGTCTTACAGGGACTGGGGCCAACGTCCTGACTTTC. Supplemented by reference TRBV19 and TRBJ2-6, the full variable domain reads DGGITQSPKYLFRKEGQNVTLSCEQNLNHDAMYWYRQDPGQGLRLIYYSQIVNDFQKGDIAEGYSVSREKKESFPLTVTSAQKNPTAFYLCASSLTGTGANVLTFGAGSRLTVL.

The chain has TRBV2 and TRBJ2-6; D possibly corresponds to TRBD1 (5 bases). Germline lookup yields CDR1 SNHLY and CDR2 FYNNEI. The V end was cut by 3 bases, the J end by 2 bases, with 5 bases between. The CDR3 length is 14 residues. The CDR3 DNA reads TGTGCCAGCAGTGACAGGGCTGGGGCCAACGTCCTGACTTTC. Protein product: CASSDRAGANVLTF.

CDR3: CAAGAGGLMNTEAFF. CDR3 in DNA: TGTGCCGCAGGGGCTGGGGGTCTAATGAACACTGAAGCTTTCTTT. V gene TRBV19 combines with J gene TRBJ1-1; tentative D call: TRBD1 (6 bases). Per germline, CDR1 LNHDA and CDR2 SQIVND (reference sequence). This CDR3 has 15 amino acids. Trimming shortened V by 11 bases and J by 0 bases, and 19 bases separated the two germline ends. Combining the CDR3 with reference TRBV19 and TRBJ1-1 gives the whole variable domain DGGITQSPKYLFRKEGQNVTLSCEQNLNHDAMYWYRQDPGQGLRLIYYSQIVNDFQKGDIAEGYSVSREKKESFPLTVTSAQKNPTAFYLCAAGAGGLMNTEAFFGQGTRLTVV.

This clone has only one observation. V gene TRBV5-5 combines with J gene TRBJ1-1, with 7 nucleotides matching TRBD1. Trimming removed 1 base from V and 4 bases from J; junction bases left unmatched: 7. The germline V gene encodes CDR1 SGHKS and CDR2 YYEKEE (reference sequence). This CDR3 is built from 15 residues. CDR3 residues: CASSLSLDRVTEAFF. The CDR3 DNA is TGTGCCAGCAGCTTGTCCCTAGACAGGGTCACTGAAGCTTTCTTT.